These T cell receptor beta chains were read from a single sample in a study of shared clonotypes between healthy human individuals. Repertoires were generated with immunoSEQ multiplex PCR, while TCRdb's copy carries only in-frame clones and drops some. This sample has approximately 320,000 clones, with approximately 79% found just once. Sequenced input: memory CD4+ T cells sorted from blood. The receptors derive from a young man in good health. The CDR3 runs from the conserved cysteine through the conserved F or W. Each record gives: J gene, V gene, clone size, CDR3 protein. Some rows mark clone size as missing; the rest say once, few, many or name a class of expanded clone.

TRBJ1-2	TRBV5-1	-	CASSLRGNYGYTF
TRBJ2-3	TRBV7-2	few	CASSPVRDRLTDTQYF
TRBJ2-2	TRBV28	once	CASRQRTSTAGELFF
TRBJ2-1	TRBV6-5	many	CASTFRGPHNEQFF
TRBJ1-5	TRBV5-1	-	CASSLDSYGEGTQHF
TRBJ2-2	TRBV9	-	CASSVGWGPGELFF
TRBJ2-3	TRBV11-3	-	CASSLQGSDTQYF
TRBJ1-2	TRBV6-5	once	CASSPRTGSYGYTF
TRBJ2-3	TRBV7-3	-	CASSGGQGGTDTQYF
TRBJ2-1	TRBV29-1	-	CSALRQGSRNEQFF
TRBJ1-4	TRBV7-8	-	CASSLFPATNEKLFF
TRBJ2-5	TRBV5-1	few	CASSLAGGSILETQYF
TRBJ2-5	TRBV2	-	CASSSQRETQYF
TRBJ2-3	TRBV18	-	CASSPVSGLTDTQYF
TRBJ1-1	TRBV6-5	-	CASSWRAGNTEAFF
TRBJ2-3	TRBV29-1	-	CSVDRTDTQYF
TRBJ2-7	TRBV28	-	CASSTHPYEQYF
TRBJ2-7	TRBV5-1	many	CASSLGTSRHEQYF
TRBJ2-3	TRBV28	-	CASSLTGTRTDTQYF
TRBJ1-2	TRBV9	-	CASSVVPTGEGGYTF
TRBJ1-5	TRBV19	once	CARHQPQHF
TRBJ2-6	TRBV5-1	-	CASSLARAGSGANVLTF
TRBJ2-6	TRBV11-2	-	CASSLIFSGANVLTF
TRBJ2-1	TRBV29-1	-	CSVDLDGVANEQFF
TRBJ1-5	TRBV6-1	-	CASSDAGGLQPQHF
TRBJ1-2	TRBV6-5	-	CASSYSNIEGRDGYTF
TRBJ1-1	TRBV5-1	-	CASSRDRANTEAFF
TRBJ1-5	TRBV5-1	-	CASSPTTGGNQPQHF
TRBJ2-1	TRBV7-9	-	CASSRDFSYNEQFF
TRBJ2-3	TRBV18	-	CASSPRLAAGADTQYF
TRBJ2-3	TRBV7-3	-	CASSLKGALTTGDTQYF
TRBJ2-1	TRBV10-1	-	CASRGGRSSGEQFF
TRBJ1-1	TRBV30	few	CAWSPGTVNTEAFF
TRBJ2-3	TRBV19	many	CASSMQGPSTDTQYF
TRBJ2-2	TRBV5-1	-	CASIPAGSSSGELFF
TRBJ2-1	TRBV10-1	-	CASSDSGTSLNEQFF
TRBJ1-1	TRBV6-6	-	CASSYSKPRGGTEAFF
TRBJ2-2	TRBV6-4	once	CASNDTSCTGELFF
TRBJ1-2	TRBV28	-	CASRQGGDNYGYTF
TRBJ2-1	TRBV7-2	-	CASSLGRYEQFF
TRBJ2-2	TRBV9	-	CASSARQGLRTGELFF
TRBJ2-2	TRBV7-2	once	CASSFSGKNTGELFF
TRBJ1-5	TRBV7-2	-	CASSAHRERQPQHF
TRBJ2-1	TRBV25-1	-	CASRGLAGHEELDNEQFF
TRBJ2-4	TRBV29-1	many	CSVEGIDIQYF
TRBJ2-5	TRBV4-3	-	CASSQESPVLGVQETQYF
TRBJ2-5	TRBV5-8	-	CASSLGLAGEETQYF
TRBJ1-2	TRBV2	-	CASSEYQDPNYGYTF
TRBJ2-1	TRBV29-1	-	CSVEGSGRGYYNEQFF
TRBJ2-7	TRBV28	once	CASSLPGAAYEQYF
TRBJ1-5	TRBV19	few	CASMGDSFNQPQHF
TRBJ2-2	TRBV5-1	once	CASSLGAGEGGELFF